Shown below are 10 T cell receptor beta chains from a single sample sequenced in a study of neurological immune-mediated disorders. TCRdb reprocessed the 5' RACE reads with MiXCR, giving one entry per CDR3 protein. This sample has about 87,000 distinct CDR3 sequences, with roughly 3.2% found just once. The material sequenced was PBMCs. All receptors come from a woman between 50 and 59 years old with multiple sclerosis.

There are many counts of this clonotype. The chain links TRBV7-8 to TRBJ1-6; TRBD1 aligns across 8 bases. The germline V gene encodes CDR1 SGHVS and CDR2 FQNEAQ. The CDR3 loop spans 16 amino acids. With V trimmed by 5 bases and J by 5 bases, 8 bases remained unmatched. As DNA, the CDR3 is TGTGCCAGCAGCGCGTCGACAGGGGCGAATAATTCACCCCTCCACTTT. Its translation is CASSASTGANNSPLHF.

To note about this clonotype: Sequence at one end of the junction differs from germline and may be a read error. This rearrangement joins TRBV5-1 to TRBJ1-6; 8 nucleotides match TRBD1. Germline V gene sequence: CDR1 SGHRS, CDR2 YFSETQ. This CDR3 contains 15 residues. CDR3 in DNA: TGCGCCAGCAGCCTCAAAGGACAGGGAGGGTCAACCCTCAACTTT. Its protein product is CASSLKGQGGSTLNF.

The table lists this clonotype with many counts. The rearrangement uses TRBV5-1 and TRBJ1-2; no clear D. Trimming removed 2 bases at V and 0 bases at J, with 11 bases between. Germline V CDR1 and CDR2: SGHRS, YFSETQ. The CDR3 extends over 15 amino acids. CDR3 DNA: TGCGCCAGCAGCTTTCTGCCCTCTCCTAACTATGGCTACACCTTC. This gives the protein CASSFLPSPNYGYTF. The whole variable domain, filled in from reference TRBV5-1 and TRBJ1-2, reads KAGVTQTPRYLIKTRGQQVTLSCSPISGHRSVSWYQQTPGQGLQFLFEYFSETQRNKGNFPGRFSGRQFSNSRSEMNVSTLELGDSALYLCASSFLPSPNYGYTFGSGTRLTVV.

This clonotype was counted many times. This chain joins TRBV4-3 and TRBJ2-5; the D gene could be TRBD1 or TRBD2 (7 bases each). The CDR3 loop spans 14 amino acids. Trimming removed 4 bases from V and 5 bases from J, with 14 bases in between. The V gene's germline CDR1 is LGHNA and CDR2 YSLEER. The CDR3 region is CASSRGGGVETQYF. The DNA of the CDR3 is TGCGCCAGCAGCCGGGGAGGGGGCGTCGAGACCCAGTACTTC.

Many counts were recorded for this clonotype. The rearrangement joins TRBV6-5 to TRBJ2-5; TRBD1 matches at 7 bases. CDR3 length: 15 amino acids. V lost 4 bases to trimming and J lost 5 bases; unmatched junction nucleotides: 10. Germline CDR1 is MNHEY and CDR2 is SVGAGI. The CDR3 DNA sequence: TGTGCCAGCAGTTCCTTAGACAGGGCTCGGGAGACCCAGTACTTC. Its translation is CASSSLDRARETQYF.

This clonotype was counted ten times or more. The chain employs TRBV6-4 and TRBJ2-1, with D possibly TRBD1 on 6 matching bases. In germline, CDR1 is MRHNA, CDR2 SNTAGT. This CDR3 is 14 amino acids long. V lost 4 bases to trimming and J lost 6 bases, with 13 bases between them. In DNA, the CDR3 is TGTGCCAGCAGTGTCGGGACACGACTCAATGAGCAGTTCTTC. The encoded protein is CASSVGTRLNEQFF.

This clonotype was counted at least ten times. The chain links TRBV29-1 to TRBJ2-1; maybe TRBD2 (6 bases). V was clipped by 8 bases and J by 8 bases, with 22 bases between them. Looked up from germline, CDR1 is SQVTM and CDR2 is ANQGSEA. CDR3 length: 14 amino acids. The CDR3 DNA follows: TGCAGCCTCTCCTCTAGACTAGGTCCCCATGAGCAGTTCTTC. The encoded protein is CSLSSRLGPHEQFF.

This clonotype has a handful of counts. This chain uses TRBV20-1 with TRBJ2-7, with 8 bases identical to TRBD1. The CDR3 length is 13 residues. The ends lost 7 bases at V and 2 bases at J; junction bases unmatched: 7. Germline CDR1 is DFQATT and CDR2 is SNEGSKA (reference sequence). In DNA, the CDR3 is TGCAGTGTCGAGGGACAGGAAGCCTACGAGCAGTACTTC. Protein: CSVEGQEAYEQYF.

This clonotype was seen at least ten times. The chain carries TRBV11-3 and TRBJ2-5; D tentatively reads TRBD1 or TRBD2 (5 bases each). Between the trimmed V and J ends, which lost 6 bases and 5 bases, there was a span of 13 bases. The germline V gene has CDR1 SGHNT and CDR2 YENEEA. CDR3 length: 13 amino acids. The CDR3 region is CASSRRGLETQYF. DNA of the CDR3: TGTGCCAGCAGTCGCCGGGGCCTGGAGACCCAGTACTTC.

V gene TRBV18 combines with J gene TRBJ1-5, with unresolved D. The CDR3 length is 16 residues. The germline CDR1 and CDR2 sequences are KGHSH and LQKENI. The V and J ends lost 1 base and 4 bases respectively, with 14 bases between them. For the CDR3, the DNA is TGTGCCAGCTCACCACGTTCGTCCAGACCGAATCAGCCCCAGCATTTT. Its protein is CASSPRSSRPNQPQHF.